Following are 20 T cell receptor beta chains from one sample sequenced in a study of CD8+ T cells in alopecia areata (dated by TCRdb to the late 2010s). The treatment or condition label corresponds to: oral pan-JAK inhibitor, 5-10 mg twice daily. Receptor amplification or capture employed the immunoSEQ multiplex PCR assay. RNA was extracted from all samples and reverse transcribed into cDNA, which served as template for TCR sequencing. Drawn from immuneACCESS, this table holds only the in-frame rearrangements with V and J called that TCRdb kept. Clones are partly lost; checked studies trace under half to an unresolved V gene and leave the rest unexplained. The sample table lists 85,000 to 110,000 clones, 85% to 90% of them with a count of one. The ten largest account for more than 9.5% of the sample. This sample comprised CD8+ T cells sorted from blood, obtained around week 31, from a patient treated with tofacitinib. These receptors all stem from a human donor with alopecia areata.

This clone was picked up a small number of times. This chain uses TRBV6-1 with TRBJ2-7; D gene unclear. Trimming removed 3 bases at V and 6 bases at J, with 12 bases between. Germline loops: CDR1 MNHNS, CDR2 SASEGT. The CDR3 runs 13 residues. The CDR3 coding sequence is TGTGCCAGCAGTGATGGTGAGGACCCCGAGCAGTACTTC. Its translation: CASSDGEDPEQYF.

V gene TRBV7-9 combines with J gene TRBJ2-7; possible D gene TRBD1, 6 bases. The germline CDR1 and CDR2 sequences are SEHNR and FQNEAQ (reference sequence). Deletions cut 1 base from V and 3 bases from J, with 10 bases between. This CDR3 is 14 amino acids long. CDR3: CASSLVRGGYEQYF. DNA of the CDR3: TGTGCCAGCAGCTTAGTGCGAGGGGGCTACGAGCAGTACTTC.

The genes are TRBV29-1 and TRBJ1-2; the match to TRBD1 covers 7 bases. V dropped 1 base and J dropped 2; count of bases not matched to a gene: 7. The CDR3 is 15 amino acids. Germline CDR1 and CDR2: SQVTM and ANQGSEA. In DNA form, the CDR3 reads TGCAGCGTTGAAGTTGACGAGGGACAGAACTATGGCTACACCTTC. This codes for CSVEVDEGQNYGYTF.

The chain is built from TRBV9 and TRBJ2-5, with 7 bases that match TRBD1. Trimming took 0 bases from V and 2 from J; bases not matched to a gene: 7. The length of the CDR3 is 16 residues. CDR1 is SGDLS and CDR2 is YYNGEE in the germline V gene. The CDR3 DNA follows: TGTGCCAGCAGCGTAGCCGGCAGGGGGTCACAAGAGACCCAGTACTTC. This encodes CASSVAGRGSQETQYF.

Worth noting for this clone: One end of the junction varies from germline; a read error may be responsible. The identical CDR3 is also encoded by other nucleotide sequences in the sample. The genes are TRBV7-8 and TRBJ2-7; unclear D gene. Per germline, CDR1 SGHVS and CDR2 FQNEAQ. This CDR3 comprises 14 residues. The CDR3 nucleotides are TGCGCCAGCAGCCCCGTAGCTGGTTTCTACGAGCAGTACTTC. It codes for CASSPVAGFYEQYF. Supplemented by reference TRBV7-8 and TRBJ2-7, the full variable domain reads GAGVSQSPRYKVAKRGQDVALRCDPISGHVSLFWYQQALGQGPEFLTYFQNEAQLDKSGLPSDRFFAERPEGSVSTLKIQRTQQEDSAVYLCASSPVAGFYEQYFGPGTRLTVT.

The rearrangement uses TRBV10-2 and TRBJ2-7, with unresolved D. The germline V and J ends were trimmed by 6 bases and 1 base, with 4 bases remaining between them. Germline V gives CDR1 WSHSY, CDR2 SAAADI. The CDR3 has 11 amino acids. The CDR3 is CASSYSYEQYF. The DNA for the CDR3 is TGCGCCAGCAGCTATTCCTACGAGCAGTACTTC.

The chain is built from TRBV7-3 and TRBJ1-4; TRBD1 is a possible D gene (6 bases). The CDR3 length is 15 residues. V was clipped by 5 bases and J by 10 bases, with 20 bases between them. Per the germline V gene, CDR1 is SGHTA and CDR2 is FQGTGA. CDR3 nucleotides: TGTGCCAGCAGCGAGACAACAGGGCCCTTGGGAAAACTGTTTTTT. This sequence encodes CASSETTGPLGKLFF.

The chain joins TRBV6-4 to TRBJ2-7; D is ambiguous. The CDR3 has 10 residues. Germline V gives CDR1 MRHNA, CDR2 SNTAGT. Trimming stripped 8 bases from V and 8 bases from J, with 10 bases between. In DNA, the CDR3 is TGTGCCAGCCCAGAGTGGAAGCAGTACTTC. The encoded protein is CASPEWKQYF.

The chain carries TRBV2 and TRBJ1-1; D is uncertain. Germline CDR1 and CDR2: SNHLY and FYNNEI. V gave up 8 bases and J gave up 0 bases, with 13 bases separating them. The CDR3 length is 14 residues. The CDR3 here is CASGPGAMNTEAFF. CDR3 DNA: TGTGCCAGCGGCCCGGGCGCGATGAACACTGAAGCTTTCTTT.

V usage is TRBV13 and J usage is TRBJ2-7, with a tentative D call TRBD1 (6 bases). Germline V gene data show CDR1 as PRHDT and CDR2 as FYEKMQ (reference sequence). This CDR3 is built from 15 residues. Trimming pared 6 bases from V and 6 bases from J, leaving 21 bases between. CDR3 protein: CASSSSGQSWAEQYF. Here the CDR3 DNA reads TGTGCCAGCAGTTCATCGGGACAATCCTGGGCCGAGCAGTACTTC.

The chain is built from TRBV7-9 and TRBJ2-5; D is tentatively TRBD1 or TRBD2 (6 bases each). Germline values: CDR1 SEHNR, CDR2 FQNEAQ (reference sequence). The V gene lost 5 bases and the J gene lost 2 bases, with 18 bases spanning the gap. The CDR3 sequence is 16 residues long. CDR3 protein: CASSPAEGEVQETQYF. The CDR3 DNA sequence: TGTGCCAGCAGCCCAGCGGAGGGGGAGGTACAAGAGACCCAGTACTTC. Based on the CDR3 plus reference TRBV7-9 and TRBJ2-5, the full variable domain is DTGVSQNPRHKITKRGQNVTFRCDPISEHNRLYWYRQTLGQGPEFLTYFQNEAQLEKSRLLSDRFSAERPKGSFSTLEIQRTEQGDSAMYLCASSPAEGEVQETQYFGPGTRLLVL.

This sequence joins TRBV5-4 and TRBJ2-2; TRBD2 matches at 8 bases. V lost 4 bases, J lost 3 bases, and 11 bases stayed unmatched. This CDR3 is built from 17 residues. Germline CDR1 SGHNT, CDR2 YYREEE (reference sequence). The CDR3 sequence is CASSPGLEGVYTGELFF. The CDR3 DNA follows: TGTGCCAGCAGCCCGGGACTAGAGGGTGTTTACACCGGGGAGCTGTTTTTT.

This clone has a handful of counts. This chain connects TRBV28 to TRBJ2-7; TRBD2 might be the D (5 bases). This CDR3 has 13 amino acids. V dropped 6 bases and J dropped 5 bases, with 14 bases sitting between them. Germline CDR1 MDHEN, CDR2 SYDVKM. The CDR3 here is CASSQDFLDEQYF. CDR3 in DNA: TGTGCCAGCAGCCAGGACTTCCTTGACGAGCAGTACTTC. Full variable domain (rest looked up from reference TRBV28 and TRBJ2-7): DVKVTQSSRYLVKRTGEKVFLECVQDMDHENMFWYRQDPGLGLRLIYFSYDVKMKEKGDIPEGYSVSREKKERFSLILESASTNQTSMYLCASSQDFLDEQYFGPGTRLTVT.

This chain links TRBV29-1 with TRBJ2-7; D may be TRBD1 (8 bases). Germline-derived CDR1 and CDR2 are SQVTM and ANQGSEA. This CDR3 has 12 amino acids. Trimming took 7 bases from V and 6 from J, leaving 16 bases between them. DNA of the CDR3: TGCAGCGCAATGACAGGGGAGGGCGAGCAGTACTTC. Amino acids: CSAMTGEGEQYF.

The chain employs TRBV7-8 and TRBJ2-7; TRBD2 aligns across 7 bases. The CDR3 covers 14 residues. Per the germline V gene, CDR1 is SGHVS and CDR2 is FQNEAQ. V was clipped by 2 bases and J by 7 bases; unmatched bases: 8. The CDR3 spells CASSLTSDLKEQYF. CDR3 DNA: TGTGCCAGCAGCTTAACTAGCGACCTTAAAGAGCAGTACTTC.

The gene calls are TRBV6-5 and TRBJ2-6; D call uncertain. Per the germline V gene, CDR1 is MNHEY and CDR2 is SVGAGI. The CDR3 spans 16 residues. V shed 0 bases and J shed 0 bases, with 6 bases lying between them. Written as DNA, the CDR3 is TGTGCCAGCAGTTACTCAATAGACTCTGGGGCCAACGTCCTGACTTTC. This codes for CASSYSIDSGANVLTF.

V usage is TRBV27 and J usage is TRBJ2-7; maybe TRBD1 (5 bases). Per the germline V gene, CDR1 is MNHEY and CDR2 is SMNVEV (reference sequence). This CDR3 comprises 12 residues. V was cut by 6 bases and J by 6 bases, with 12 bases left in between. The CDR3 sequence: CASRGPRGEQYF. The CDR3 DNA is TGTGCCAGCAGGGGGCCTCGCGGCGAGCAGTACTTC.

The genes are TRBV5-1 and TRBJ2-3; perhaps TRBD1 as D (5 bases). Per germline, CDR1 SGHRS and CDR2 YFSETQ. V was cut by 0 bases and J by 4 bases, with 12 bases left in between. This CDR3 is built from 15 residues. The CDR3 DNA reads TGCGCCAGCAGCTTGGAAGGGGAATGGCCAGATACGCAGTATTTT. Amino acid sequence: CASSLEGEWPDTQYF.

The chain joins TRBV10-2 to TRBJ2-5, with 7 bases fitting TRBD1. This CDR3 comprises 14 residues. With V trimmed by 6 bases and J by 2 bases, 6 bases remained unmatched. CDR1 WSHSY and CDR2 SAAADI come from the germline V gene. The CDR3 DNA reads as TGCGCCAGCAGGGATGACAGGGCACAAGAGACCCAGTACTTC. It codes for CASRDDRAQETQYF.

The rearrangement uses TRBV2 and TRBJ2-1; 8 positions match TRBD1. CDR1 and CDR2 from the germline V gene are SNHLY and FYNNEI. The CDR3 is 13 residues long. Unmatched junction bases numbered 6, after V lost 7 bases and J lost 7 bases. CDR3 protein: CASIKTGENEQFF. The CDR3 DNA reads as TGTGCCAGCATTAAGACAGGGGAGAATGAGCAGTTCTTC.